These 3 T cell receptor beta chains share one sample of origin, sequenced in a study of blood T cell repertoires in COVID-19. Assay: immunoSEQ multiplex PCR; the TCRdb copy retains only in-frame clones and omits some. This sample has 88,000 or so clones, with roughly 80% found just once. The sequenced sample consisted of peripheral blood. These receptors all stem from a human donor in a cohort sampled during active COVID-19.

This clone is labeled medium-sized. The chain joins TRBV3-1 (or the pseudogene TRBV3-2) to TRBJ2-7; 8 bases fit TRBD1. The V gene end was trimmed by 2 bases and the J gene end by 6 bases; junction bases not matched to a gene: 3. Germline V gene sequence: CDR1 LGHDT, CDR2 YNNKEL (reference sequence). This CDR3 region has 13 residues. CDR3 loop: CASSQQGAGEQYF. The CDR3 nucleotides read TGTGCCAGCAGCCAACAGGGGGCGGGCGAGCAGTACTTC.

This clone was seen many times. V is TRBV6-5 and J is TRBJ2-7, with TRBD1 matching over 7 bases. The junction had 10 bases not matched to a gene; V was cut back by 8 bases and J by 3 bases. The germline V gene has CDR1 MNHEY and CDR2 SVGAGI. The CDR3 has 14 residues. CDR3 nucleotides: TGTGCCAGCCTGGGCCGGACAGGAGACTACGAGCAGTACTTC. This codes for CASLGRTGDYEQYF.

The table lists this clone with a count of one. CDR3 sequence: CASSSQDSGNTIYF. The CDR3 nucleotides are TGTGCCAGCTCCAGCCAGGACTCTGGAAACACCATATATTTT. The chain carries TRBV18 and TRBJ1-3, with D unclear. Between the trimmed V and J ends, which lost 6 bases and 0 bases, there was a span of 9 bases. The CDR3 sequence is 14 residues long. The germline V gene has CDR1 KGHSH and CDR2 LQKENI.